Presented here are 17 T cell receptor beta chains from one specimen sequenced in a study of cytomegalovirus exposure and HLA in healthy donors. The PCR had 60 Vbeta and 13 Jbeta primers. Generated by immunoSEQ multiplex PCR, the TCRdb table keeps only in-frame clones and is missing some. The sample totals 100,000 or so clones; its top ten clones hold 3% to 4%. Material for sequencing was PBMCs. These receptors were collected from a woman in her thirties in good health and CMV-seronegative.

This sequence joins TRBV19 and TRBJ1-2; TRBD1 agrees at 7 bases. With 10 bases clipped from V and 0 bases from J, the junction kept 8 bases outside the gene matches. CDR1 is LNHDA, CDR2 SQIVND, per germline (reference sequence). This CDR3 comprises 14 residues. The CDR3 nucleotides read TGTGCCACCCTGGGACAGCCTGCTAACTATGGCTACACCTTC. Protein sequence: CATLGQPANYGYTF.

The gene calls are TRBV5-4 and TRBJ2-5; 11 bases map to TRBD2. The better agreement between TRBJ2-7 and the DNA end casts doubt on the J call. Germline V CDR1 and CDR2: SGHNT, YYREEE (reference sequence). The CDR3 runs to 15 residues. This chain's CDR3 is CASTISGRASYEQYF. Here the CDR3 DNA reads TGTGCCAGCACCATTAGCGGGAGGGCCTCCTACGAGCAGTACTTC.

The chain carries TRBV5-3 and TRBJ2-6; TRBD2 agrees at 10 bases. TRBV5-3 is an open reading frame whose function is uncertain. CDR3 size: 20 residues. The ends lost 2 bases at V and 0 bases at J; junction bases unmatched: 11. The CDR3 DNA sequence: TGTGCCAGAAGCTTTAATTCCACTAGCGGGACCTCCTCTGGGGCCAACGTCCTGACTTTC. Translation gives CARSFNSTSGTSSGANVLTF.

The chain has TRBV10-1 and TRBJ2-3, with TRBD2 matching 8 bases. With V trimmed by 3 bases and J by 2 bases, 4 bases remained unmatched. Germline loops: CDR1 WNHNN, CDR2 SYGVQD (reference sequence). CDR3 length: 15 residues. Written as DNA, the CDR3 is TGCGCCAGCAGTGAACAACTAGCGGACACAGATACGCAGTATTTT. This gives the protein CASSEQLADTDTQYF.

The chain couples TRBV11-2 to TRBJ2-7, with 8 bases aligning to TRBD1. This CDR3 contains 15 residues. Germline V gene lookup returns CDR1 SGHAT and CDR2 FQNNGV. V lost 4 bases to trimming and J lost 5 bases; unmatched junction nucleotides: 10. This CDR3 is CASSSLDRGLDEQYF. The DNA of the CDR3 is TGTGCCAGCAGCTCACTAGACAGGGGTTTGGACGAGCAGTACTTC.

The gene calls are TRBV6-5 and TRBJ2-7, with D maybe TRBD2 (6 bases). With 8 bases removed from V and 0 bases from J, the gap between germline ends came to 17 bases. Per germline, CDR1 MNHEY and CDR2 SVGAGI. This CDR3 region has 15 residues. The CDR3 spells CASARDSASSYEQYF. CDR3 DNA: TGTGCCAGCGCCCGGGACTCAGCCTCCTCCTACGAGCAGTACTTC.

The chain employs TRBV28 and TRBJ1-1; D remains unclear. The CDR3 is 13 residues long. Trimming shortened V by 3 bases and J by 2 bases, and 7 bases separated the two germline ends. Per the germline V gene, CDR1 is MDHEN and CDR2 is SYDVKM. In DNA form, the CDR3 reads TGTGCCAGCAGTTTCCGGGGTAACACTGAAGCTTTCTTT. Amino acid sequence: CASSFRGNTEAFF. The full variable domain, rest sourced from reference TRBV28 and TRBJ1-1, is DVKVTQSSRYLVKRTGEKVFLECVQDMDHENMFWYRQDPGLGLRLIYFSYDVKMKEKGDIPEGYSVSREKKERFSLILESASTNQTSMYLCASSFRGNTEAFFGQGTRLTVV.

The chain combines TRBV28 with TRBJ1-2, with D possibly matching TRBD1 (5 bases). Germline-derived CDR1 and CDR2 are MDHEN and SYDVKM. Trimming stripped 5 bases from V and 6 bases from J, with 13 bases between. The CDR3 has 13 residues. In DNA, the CDR3 is TGTGCCAGCAGTCCCCGTTGGGGGGATGGCTACACCTTC. The encoded protein is CASSPRWGDGYTF.

The rearrangement joins TRBV9 to TRBJ2-3, with D perhaps TRBD1 (6 bases). V gave up 5 bases and J gave up 8 bases, with 15 bases separating them. Germline V CDR1 and CDR2: SGDLS, YYNGEE. The CDR3 contains 13 residues. The CDR3 sequence is CASSLGAPGTQYF. CDR3 coding DNA: TGTGCCAGCAGTCTGGGGGCCCCGGGTACGCAGTATTTT.

The rearrangement joins TRBV27 to TRBJ1-1; possible D gene TRBD1, 6 bases. The CDR3 spans 17 residues. V was pared by 1 base and J by 1 base, with 16 bases between. Germline V gives CDR1 MNHEY, CDR2 SMNVEV (reference sequence). The CDR3 here is CASSLYATGGGNTEAFF. Here the CDR3 DNA reads TGTGCCAGCAGTTTATACGCGACAGGTGGGGGGAACACTGAAGCTTTCTTT.

V gene TRBV10-2 combines with J gene TRBJ2-3; a possible D gene is TRBD1 (5 bases). The CDR3 contains 14 residues. Germline lookup yields CDR1 WSHSY and CDR2 SAAADI. V was clipped by 4 bases and J by 1 base, with 9 bases between them. For the CDR3, the DNA is TGCGCCAGCAGTGTTGGGGCCCGCACAGATACGCAGTATTTT. It is translated as CASSVGARTDTQYF.

The chain employs TRBV9 and TRBJ1-1; TRBD1 agrees at 8 bases. The CDR3 length is 15 residues. V shed 2 bases and J 5 bases; nucleotides not matched to a gene: 8. From germline, CDR1 is SGDLS and CDR2 YYNGEE. CDR3 sequence: CASSVSGGAGTEAFF. CDR3 in DNA: TGTGCCAGCAGCGTTTCAGGGGGCGCGGGAACTGAAGCTTTCTTT.

V gene TRBV4-2 combines with J gene TRBJ1-2; D gene uncertain. Germline lookup yields CDR1 LGHNA and CDR2 YNFKEQ. Trimming stripped 0 bases from V and 3 bases from J, with 11 bases between. The CDR3 is made up of 15 amino acids. DNA of the CDR3: TGTGCCAGCAGCCAAGAAGGTTCGGCGGACTATGGCTACACCTTC. As protein: CASSQEGSADYGYTF.

The chain has TRBV28 and TRBJ2-3, with D perhaps matching TRBD1 (6 bases). CDR1 and CDR2 from the germline V gene are MDHEN and SYDVKM. CDR3 size: 15 residues. V lost 6 bases and J 0 bases, leaving 13 bases between the germline ends. CDR3 nucleotide sequence: TGTGCCAGCAGAAGAAGGACAGCCAGCACAGATACGCAGTATTTT. The encoded protein is CASRRRTASTDTQYF.

The chain uses TRBV18 and TRBJ2-3, with 9 positions matching TRBD1. Germline trimming cut 4 bases from V and 0 bases from J; bases unmatched to any gene: 5. Per the germline V gene, CDR1 is KGHSH and CDR2 is LQKENI. This CDR3 is 16 amino acids long. CDR3 coding DNA: TGTGCCAGCTCACACCCCGGACAGGGGAGCACAGATACGCAGTATTTT. This sequence encodes CASSHPGQGSTDTQYF.

V and J are TRBV11-2 and TRBJ2-7, with a possible D match to TRBD2 (6 bases). The V gene's germline CDR1 is SGHAT and CDR2 FQNNGV. The V end lost 1 base, the J end lost 4 bases, and 11 bases lay between the germline ends. The CDR3 has 14 amino acids. In DNA form, the CDR3 reads TGTGCCAGCAGCTTAGTCCGGGGACTTTACGAGCAGTACTTC. Translation: CASSLVRGLYEQYF.

The chain joins TRBV14 to TRBJ2-7, with TRBD2 as a possible D gene (6 bases). V lost 5 bases and J lost 1, with 12 bases in between. This CDR3 contains 14 residues. Germline CDR1 and CDR2: SGHDN and FVKESK. The CDR3 nucleotides are TGTGCCAGCAGCTCCCTGGCGGGGTCCTACGAGCAGTACTTC. This encodes CASSSLAGSYEQYF.